What follows are 21 T cell receptor beta chains derived from one specimen sequenced in a study of neurological immune-mediated disorders. TCRdb re-derived calls from the 5' RACE reads in MiXCR, one entry per CDR3 protein. Of some 60,000 distinct CDR3 sequences in the sample, under 4.5% were seen once. The sample comprised PBMCs. These receptors were taken from a woman in her twenties or thirties with multiple sclerosis.

This clonotype was counted ten times or more. CDR3 sequence: CASSRLGGSYEQYF. CDR3 nucleotides: TGTGCCAGCAGTAGATTAGGGGGCTCCTACGAGCAGTACTTC. This chain joins TRBV12-3 or TRBV12-4 and TRBJ2-7; D is possibly TRBD1 (6 bases). V was pared by 5 bases and J by 0 bases, with 11 bases between. The CDR3 is 14 amino acids.

This clonotype was observed many times. V is TRBV5-1 and J is TRBJ2-7; the D gene could be TRBD1 or TRBD2 (6 bases each). V was trimmed by 1 base and J by 7 bases, leaving 12 bases between them. The CDR3 spans 13 residues. The germline V gene encodes CDR1 SGHRS and CDR2 YFSETQ. The CDR3 spells CASSLNQGREQYF. Written as DNA, the CDR3 is TGCGCCAGCAGCTTGAACCAGGGGAGGGAGCAGTACTTC.

This clonotype was seen many times. The chain joins TRBV9 to TRBJ2-1; D is possibly TRBD1 (5 bases). V was shortened by 0 bases and J by 8 bases, with 21 bases between the two germline ends. This CDR3 comprises 17 residues. CDR1 SGDLS and CDR2 YYNGEE come from the germline V gene. CDR3 sequence: CASSVDGGASSMDEQFF. As DNA, the CDR3 is TGTGCCAGCAGCGTAGATGGTGGGGCTAGTTCGATGGATGAGCAGTTCTTC.

In this sample, this clonotype turned up many times. The rearrangement uses TRBV5-1 and TRBJ1-1; 8 bases are shared with TRBD1. The CDR3 length is 15 residues. In germline, CDR1 is SGHRS, CDR2 YFSETQ. Germline trimming cut 7 bases from V and 4 bases from J; bases unmatched to any gene: 12. CDR3 in amino acids: CASATGQGGGTEAFF. CDR3 DNA: TGCGCCAGCGCAACCGGACAGGGAGGTGGCACTGAAGCTTTCTTT.

This clonotype has a count of ten or more. The chain links TRBV4-2 to TRBJ2-3; 12 bases align to TRBD2. CDR1 is LGHNA, CDR2 YNFKEQ, per germline. This CDR3 has 16 residues. V gave up 3 bases and J gave up 6 bases; unmatched junction bases: 7. The CDR3 DNA is TGTGCCAGCAGCCAGCAGACTAGCGGGAGAGGTGATACGCAGTATTTT. This sequence encodes CASSQQTSGRGDTQYF.

This clonotype was counted at least ten times. This chain joins TRBV14 and TRBJ1-2, with 7 bases identical to TRBD1. Germline V CDR1 and CDR2: SGHDN, FVKESK. This CDR3 has 14 amino acids. V lost 1 base, J lost 6 bases, and 5 bases stayed unmatched. The CDR3 region is CASSQVRGLNGYTF. Here the CDR3 DNA reads TGTGCCAGCAGCCAAGTAAGGGGGCTGAATGGCTACACCTTC.

Ten or more counts support this clonotype. J is TRBJ2-7 and V is TRBV10-3; 10 nucleotides align to TRBD2. This CDR3 has 15 residues. Trimming took 6 bases from V and 3 from J; bases not matched to a gene: 8. Per germline, CDR1 ENHRY and CDR2 SYGVKD. The CDR3 coding sequence is TGTGCCATCAGCGGATCTAGCGGGAGAAACTACGAGCAGTACTTC. Amino acids: CAISGSSGRNYEQYF.

This clonotype was recorded many times. The chain couples TRBV27 to TRBJ2-7; D is tentatively TRBD1 or TRBD2 (5 bases each). The CDR3 contains 18 residues. Trimming took 5 bases from V and 5 from J, leaving 28 bases between them. Germline CDR1 and CDR2: MNHEY and SMNVEV (reference sequence). The CDR3 region has the DNA TGTGCCAGCAGTCCCATGACCCTCCAGGGACCCGCAGGAAACGAGCAGTACTTC. This gives the protein CASSPMTLQGPAGNEQYF.

This clonotype has at least ten counts. The chain joins TRBV7-9 to TRBJ2-1; TRBD2 aligns across 9 bases. This CDR3 is built from 15 residues. Germline V lookup: CDR1 SEHNR, CDR2 FQNEAQ (reference sequence). V lost 8 bases and J lost 8; bases outside the gene matches: 13. The DNA for the CDR3 is TGTGCCAGCTCCTTTAGCGGGGGAGGAGGCGATGAGCAGTTCTTC. Protein: CASSFSGGGGDEQFF.

This clonotype was seen ten or more times. V usage is TRBV4-1 and J usage is TRBJ2-5; perhaps D is TRBD1 or TRBD2 (5 bases each). V lost 1 base, J lost 8 bases, and 11 bases lay in between. The length of the CDR3 is 13 residues. Germline CDR1 is MGHRA and CDR2 is YSYEKL. CDR3 nucleotide sequence: TGCGCCAGCAGCCAAGTGCCCCGGGACACCCAGTACTTC. Its translation is CASSQVPRDTQYF.

This clonotype was counted at least ten times. The J gene is TRBJ2-4, the V gene TRBV5-6; D might be TRBD1 or TRBD2, each matching 6 bases. The CDR3 sequence is 16 residues long. Trimming removed 0 bases from V and 0 bases from J, with 10 bases in between. Germline V gene data show CDR1 as SGHDT and CDR2 as YYEEEE. CDR3 DNA: TGTGCCAGCAGCTTGGACCGGGGGCTAGCCAAAAACATTCAGTACTTC. Translation gives CASSLDRGLAKNIQYF. The complete variable domain, with remaining parts taken from reference TRBV5-6 and TRBJ2-4, reads DAGVTQSPTHLIKTRGQQVTLRCSPKSGHDTVSWYQQALGQGPQFIFQYYEEEERQRGNFPDRFSGHQFPNYSSELNVNALLLGDSALYLCASSLDRGLAKNIQYFGAGTRLSVL.

This clonotype was recorded many times. The chain carries TRBV6-4 and TRBJ2-2; D may be TRBD1 (5 bases). The CDR3 sequence is 13 residues long. The ends were cut back, 2 bases at V and 4 bases at J, with 5 bases in the middle. Looked up from germline, CDR1 is MRHNA and CDR2 is SNTAGT. CDR3 region: CASSDDSTGELFF. DNA of the CDR3: TGTGCCAGCAGTGACGACAGCACCGGGGAGCTGTTTTTT.

The chain uses TRBV5-1 and TRBJ1-1, with 9 bases that match TRBD1. Germline CDR1 SGHRS, CDR2 YFSETQ. CDR3 length: 14 residues. With V trimmed by 4 bases and J by 10 bases, 11 bases remained unmatched. CDR3 nucleotide sequence: TGCGCCAGCAGCCCCGGGACAGGGCGACCAGTAGCTTTCTTT. It translates to CASSPGTGRPVAFF.

This clonotype has only a few counts. The genes are TRBV3-1 and TRBJ2-3; D might be TRBD1 or TRBD2, each matching 5 bases. Per germline, CDR1 LGHDT and CDR2 YNNKEL (reference sequence). The CDR3 has 17 amino acids. V was pared by 0 bases and J by 5 bases, with 18 bases between. The CDR3 spells CASSQEGAGTPGDTQYF. The CDR3 nucleotides read TGTGCCAGCAGCCAAGAAGGCGCCGGGACCCCGGGAGATACGCAGTATTTT.

Ten or more counts support this clonotype. The chain recombines TRBV18 with TRBJ2-7; possible D gene TRBD1, 5 bases. This CDR3 is 12 amino acids long. Germline CDR1 and CDR2: KGHSH and LQKENI. Trimming took 6 bases from V and 5 from J, leaving 11 bases between them. CDR3 bases: TGTGCCAGCTCGCCTTTGGGGCACGAGCAGTACTTC. Encoded protein: CASSPLGHEQYF.

In the case of this clonotype: A much larger clone is a single base away; this may be a read error. The chain carries TRBV5-1 and TRBJ2-2, with a weak D call TRBD1 (5 bases). This CDR3 is built from 15 residues. Per the germline V gene, CDR1 is SGHRS and CDR2 is YFSETQ. V shed 6 bases and J shed 5 bases, with 17 bases lying between them. The CDR3 DNA reads TGCGCCAGCAACTTCTCAGGGAACCCTACCGGGGAGCTGTTTTTT. This sequence encodes CASNFSGNPTGELFF.

This chain connects TRBV18 to TRBJ1-5; D is ambiguous. Trimming pared 5 bases from V and 2 bases from J, leaving 4 bases between. This CDR3 is 12 amino acids long. Germline CDR1 is KGHSH and CDR2 is LQKENI. CDR3 sequence: CASSGGNQPQHF. The CDR3 coding sequence is TGTGCCAGCTCAGGTGGCAATCAGCCCCAGCATTTT. Combining the CDR3 with reference TRBV18 and TRBJ1-5 gives the whole variable domain NAGVMQNPRHLVRRRGQEARLRCSPMKGHSHVYWYRQLPEEGLKFMVYLQKENIIDESGMPKERFSAEFPKEGPSILRIQQVVRGDSAAYFCASSGGNQPQHFGDGTRLSIL.

In this sample, this clonotype turned up many times. This chain joins TRBV5-5 and TRBJ2-7, with 9 bases identical to TRBD2. J gave up 3 bases and V 4 bases, and 11 bases lay outside the gene matches. Germline V CDR1 and CDR2: SGHKS, YYEKEE (reference sequence). The CDR3 consists of 16 residues. The CDR3 spells CASSPGRGGRGYEQYF. In DNA, the CDR3 is TGTGCCAGCAGCCCTGGGCGGGGCGGGAGGGGCTACGAGCAGTACTTC.

This clonotype was detected ten times or more. The genes are TRBV5-1 and TRBJ1-5; perhaps TRBD1 as D (5 bases). V was pared by 3 bases and J by 3 bases, with 16 bases between. The CDR3 sequence is 16 residues long. The germline CDR1 and CDR2 sequences are SGHRS and YFSETQ. CDR3 DNA: TGCGCCAGCAGCTCCAGACAGCCCTATGACAATCAGCCCCAGCATTTT. This sequence encodes CASSSRQPYDNQPQHF.

This clonotype was counted ten times or more. V and J are TRBV15 and TRBJ1-6; 9 nucleotides match TRBD1. There are 16 residues in the CDR3. The V gene's germline CDR1 is LNHNV and CDR2 YYDKDF (reference sequence). Trimming removed 3 bases from V and 7 bases from J; junction bases left unmatched: 7. The CDR3 nucleotides read TGTGCCACCAGCAGTGATGACAGGGGGTACAATTCACCCCTCCACTTT. Translated: CATSSDDRGYNSPLHF.

This clonotype was counted ten times or more. The CDR3 protein is CASRYDRVKQPQHF. For the CDR3, the DNA is TGTGCCAGCAGATACGACAGGGTAAAGCAGCCCCAGCATTTT. The chain employs TRBV7-8 and TRBJ1-5; 7 bases match TRBD1. The CDR3 contains 14 residues. Germline V gene sequence: CDR1 SGHVS, CDR2 FQNEAQ. V was pared by 6 bases and J by 7 bases, with 9 bases of the junction left unmatched.